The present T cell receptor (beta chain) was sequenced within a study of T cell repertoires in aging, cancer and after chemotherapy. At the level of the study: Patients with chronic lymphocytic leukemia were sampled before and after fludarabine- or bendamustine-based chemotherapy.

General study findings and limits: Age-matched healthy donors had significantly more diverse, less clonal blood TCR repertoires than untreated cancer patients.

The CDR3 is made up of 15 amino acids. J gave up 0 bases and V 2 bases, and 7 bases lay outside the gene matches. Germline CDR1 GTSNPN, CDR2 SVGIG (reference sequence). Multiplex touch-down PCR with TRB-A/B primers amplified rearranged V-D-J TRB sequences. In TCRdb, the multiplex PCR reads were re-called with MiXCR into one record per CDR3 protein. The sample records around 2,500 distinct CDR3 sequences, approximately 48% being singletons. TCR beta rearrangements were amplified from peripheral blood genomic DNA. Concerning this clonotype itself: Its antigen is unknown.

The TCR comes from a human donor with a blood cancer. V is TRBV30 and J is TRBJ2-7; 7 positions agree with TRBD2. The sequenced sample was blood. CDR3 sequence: CAWSKASGSSYEQYF. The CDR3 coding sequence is TGTGCCTGGAGTAAGGCTAGCGGAAGCTCCTACGAGCAGTACTTC.